The following is a T cell receptor beta chain sequence with its context. The data belong to a study of T cells in Graves' hyperthyroidism and ophthalmopathy. The length of the CDR3 is 16 residues. Germline assignment: CDR1 SGHTA and CDR2 FQGNSA. V was pared by 5 bases and J by 2 bases, with 19 bases between. Researchers amplified the TCR beta CDR3 regions from RNA transcripts. During a first-round RT-PCR of the TCR CDR3, the HTBI primer set was used. TCRdb re-called the multiplex PCR reads through MiXCR, storing one row per CDR3 protein. Of around 350,000 distinct CDR3 sequences detected, approximately 20% appear once; the ten largest clones hold 3% to 4%.

The rearrangement uses TRBV7-2 and TRBJ2-7; D ambiguous. Sample: blood. The sequence came from a woman between 18 and 29 years old with Graves' hyperthyroidism. CDR3: CASSPMVGVLTYEQYF. In DNA form, the CDR3 reads TGTGCCAGCAGCCCCATGGTAGGCGTTCTCACCTACGAGCAGTACTTC.